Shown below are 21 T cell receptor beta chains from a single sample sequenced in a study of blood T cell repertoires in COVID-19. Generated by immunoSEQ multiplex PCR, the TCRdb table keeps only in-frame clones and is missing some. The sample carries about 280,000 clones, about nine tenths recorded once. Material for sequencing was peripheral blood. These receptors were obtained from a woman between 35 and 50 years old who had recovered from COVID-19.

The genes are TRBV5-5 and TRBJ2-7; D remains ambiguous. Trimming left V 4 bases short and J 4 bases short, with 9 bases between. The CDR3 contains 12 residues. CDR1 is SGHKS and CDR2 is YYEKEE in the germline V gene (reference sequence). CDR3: CASSMAAYEQYF. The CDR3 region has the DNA TGTGCCAGCAGCATGGCTGCGTACGAGCAGTACTTC.

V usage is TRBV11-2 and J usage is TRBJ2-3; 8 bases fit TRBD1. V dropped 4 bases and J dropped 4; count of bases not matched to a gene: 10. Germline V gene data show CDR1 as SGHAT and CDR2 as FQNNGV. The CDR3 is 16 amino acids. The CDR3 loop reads CASSYHPDRVADTQYF. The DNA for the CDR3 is TGTGCCAGCAGCTACCACCCGGACAGGGTCGCAGATACGCAGTATTTT.

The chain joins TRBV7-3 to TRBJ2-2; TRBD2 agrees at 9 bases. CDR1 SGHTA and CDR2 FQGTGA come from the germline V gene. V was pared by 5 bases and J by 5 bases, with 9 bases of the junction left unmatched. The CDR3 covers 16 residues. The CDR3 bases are TGTGCCAGCAGCCTTCGCGGGCTAGCGGGGACCGGGGAGCTGTTTTTT. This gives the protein CASSLRGLAGTGELFF.

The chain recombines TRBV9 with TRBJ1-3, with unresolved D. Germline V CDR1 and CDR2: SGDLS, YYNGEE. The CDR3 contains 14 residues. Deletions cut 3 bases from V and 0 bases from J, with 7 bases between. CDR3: CASSGLNSGNTIYF. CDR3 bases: TGTGCCAGCAGCGGACTAAACTCTGGAAACACCATATATTTT.

The CDR3 DNA sequence: TGTGCCAGCAGTCAGACAGGGGGCCTAGGTTCACCCCTCCACTTT. Its translation: CASSQTGGLGSPLHF. V is TRBV27 and J is TRBJ1-6, with 10 bases identical to TRBD1. The junction had 7 bases not matched to a gene; V was cut back by 5 bases and J by 9 bases. CDR3 length equals 15 residues. The germline V gene has CDR1 MNHEY and CDR2 SMNVEV (reference sequence).

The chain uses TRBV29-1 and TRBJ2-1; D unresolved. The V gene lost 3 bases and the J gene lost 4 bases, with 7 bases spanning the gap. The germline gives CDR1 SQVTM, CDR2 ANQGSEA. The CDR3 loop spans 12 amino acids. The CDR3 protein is CSVDGLYNEQFF. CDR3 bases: TGCAGCGTTGATGGCCTTTACAATGAGCAGTTCTTC.

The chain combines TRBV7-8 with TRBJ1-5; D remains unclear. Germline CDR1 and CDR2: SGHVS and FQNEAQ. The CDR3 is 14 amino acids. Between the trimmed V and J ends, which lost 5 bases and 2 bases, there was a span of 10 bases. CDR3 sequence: CASSPGVGNQPQHF. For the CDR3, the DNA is TGTGCCAGCAGCCCCGGGGTCGGCAATCAGCCCCAGCATTTT.

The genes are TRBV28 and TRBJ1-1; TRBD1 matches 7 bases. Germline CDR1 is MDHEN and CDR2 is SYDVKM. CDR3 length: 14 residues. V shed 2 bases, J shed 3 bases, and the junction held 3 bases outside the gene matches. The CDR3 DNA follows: TGTGCCAGCAGTTTAGGGCAGGGGGACACTGAAGCTTTCTTT. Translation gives CASSLGQGDTEAFF.

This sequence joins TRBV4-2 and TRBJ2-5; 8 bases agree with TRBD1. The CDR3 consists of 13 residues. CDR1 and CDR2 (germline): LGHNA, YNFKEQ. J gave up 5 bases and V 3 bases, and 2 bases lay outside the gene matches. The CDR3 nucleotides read TGTGCCAGCAGCCAGGACAGGGCCGAGACCCAGTACTTC. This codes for CASSQDRAETQYF.

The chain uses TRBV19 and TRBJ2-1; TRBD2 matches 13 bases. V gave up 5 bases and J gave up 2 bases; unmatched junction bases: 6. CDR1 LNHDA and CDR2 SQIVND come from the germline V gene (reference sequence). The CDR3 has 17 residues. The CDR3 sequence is CASSSGTSGKTYNEQFF. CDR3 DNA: TGTGCCAGTAGTTCCGGGACTAGCGGGAAGACCTACAATGAGCAGTTCTTC.

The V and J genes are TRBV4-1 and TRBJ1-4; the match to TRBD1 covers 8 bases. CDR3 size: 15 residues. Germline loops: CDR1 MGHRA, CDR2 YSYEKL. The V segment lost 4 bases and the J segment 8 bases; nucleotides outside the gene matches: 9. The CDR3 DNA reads TGCGCCAGCAGCCCGGGACAGGATGCGGCCGAAAAACTGTTTTTT. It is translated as CASSPGQDAAEKLFF.

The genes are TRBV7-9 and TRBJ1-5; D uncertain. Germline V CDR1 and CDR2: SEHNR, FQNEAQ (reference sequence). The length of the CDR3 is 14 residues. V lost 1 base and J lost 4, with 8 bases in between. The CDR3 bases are TGTGCCAGCAGCTTAGGGGCCACTAATCAGCCCCAGCATTTT. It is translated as CASSLGATNQPQHF.

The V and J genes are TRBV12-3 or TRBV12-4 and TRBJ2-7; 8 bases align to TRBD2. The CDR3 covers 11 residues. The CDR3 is CGGLVRYEQYF. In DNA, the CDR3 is TGTGGGGGACTAGTACGATACGAGCAGTACTTC.

The CDR3 sequence: CASSVVRGSSYNEQFF. The DNA for the CDR3 is TGTGCCAGCAGCGTAGTTCGGGGAAGCTCCTACAATGAGCAGTTCTTC. The rearrangement links TRBV9 to TRBJ2-1, with D perhaps TRBD2 (5 bases). Per germline, CDR1 SGDLS and CDR2 YYNGEE. The V end lost 0 bases, the J end lost 0 bases, and 10 bases lay between the germline ends. CDR3 length equals 16 residues.

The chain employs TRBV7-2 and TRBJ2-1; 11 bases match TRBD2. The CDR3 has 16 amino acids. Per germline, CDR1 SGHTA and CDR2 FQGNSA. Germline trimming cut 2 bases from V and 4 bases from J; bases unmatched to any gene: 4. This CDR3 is CASSLRGLAVYNEQFF. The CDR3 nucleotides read TGTGCCAGCAGCTTACGGGGACTAGCGGTTTACAATGAGCAGTTCTTC.

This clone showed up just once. The CDR3 loop reads CASSLAPQGPWGETQYF. CDR3 coding DNA: TGTGCCAGCAGCTTAGCTCCACAGGGACCCTGGGGGGAGACCCAGTACTTC. The V gene is TRBV7-2, the J gene TRBJ2-5; weak D call: TRBD1 (6 bases). This CDR3 spans 17 amino acids. Trimming left V 0 bases short and J 5 bases short, with 19 bases between. CDR1 is SGHTA and CDR2 is FQGNSA in the germline V gene.

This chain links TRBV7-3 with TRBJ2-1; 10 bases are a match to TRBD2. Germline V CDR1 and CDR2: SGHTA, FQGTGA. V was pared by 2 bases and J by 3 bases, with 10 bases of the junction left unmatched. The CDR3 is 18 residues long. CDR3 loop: CASSLGLAGVSFYNEQFF. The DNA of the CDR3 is TGTGCCAGCAGCTTAGGCCTAGCGGGAGTCTCTTTCTACAATGAGCAGTTCTTC.

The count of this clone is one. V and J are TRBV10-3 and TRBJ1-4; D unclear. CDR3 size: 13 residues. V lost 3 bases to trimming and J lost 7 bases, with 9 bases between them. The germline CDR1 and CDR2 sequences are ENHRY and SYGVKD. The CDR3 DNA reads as TGTGCCATCAGTGATGAGGTGTCTGAAAAACTGTTTTTT. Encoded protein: CAISDEVSEKLFF.

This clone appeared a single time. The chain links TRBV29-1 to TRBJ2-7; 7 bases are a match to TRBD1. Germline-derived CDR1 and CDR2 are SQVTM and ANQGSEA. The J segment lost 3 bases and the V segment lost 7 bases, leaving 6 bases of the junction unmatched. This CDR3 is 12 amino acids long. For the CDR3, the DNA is TGCAGCGCGACAGGGAATTTCTACGAGCAGTACTTC. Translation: CSATGNFYEQYF.

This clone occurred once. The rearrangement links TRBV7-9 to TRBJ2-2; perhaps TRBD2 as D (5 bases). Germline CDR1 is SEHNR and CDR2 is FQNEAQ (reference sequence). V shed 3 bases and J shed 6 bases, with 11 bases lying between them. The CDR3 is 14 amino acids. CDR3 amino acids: CASSFRTRAGELFF. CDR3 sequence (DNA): TGTGCCAGCAGCTTTCGAACGCGGGCCGGGGAGCTGTTTTTT.

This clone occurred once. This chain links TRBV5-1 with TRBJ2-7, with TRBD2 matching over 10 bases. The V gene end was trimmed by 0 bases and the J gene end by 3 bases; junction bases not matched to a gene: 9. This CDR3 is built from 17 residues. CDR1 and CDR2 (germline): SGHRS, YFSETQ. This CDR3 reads CASSLAADSGRLYEQYF. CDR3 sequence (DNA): TGCGCCAGCAGCTTGGCCGCGGATAGCGGGAGGCTCTACGAGCAGTACTTC.